These 30 T cell receptor beta chains originate from one sample sequenced in a study of T cell responses to AZD1222 COVID-19 vaccine. Sequenced by immunoSEQ multiplex PCR; TCRdb stores in-frame clones only, minus some. Of approximately 150,000 clones listed, around nine tenths are singletons. The sample in question was peripheral blood, obtained on day 0 of AZD1222 vaccination. These receptor sequences come from an adult in good health.

As DNA, the CDR3 is TGTGCCTGGAGGGGACAGGGGACCGGGGAGCTGTTTTTT. Translation gives CAWRGQGTGELFF. The chain combines TRBV30 with TRBJ2-2; TRBD1 agrees at 10 bases. The CDR3 loop spans 13 amino acids. CDR1 is GTSNPN and CDR2 is SVGIG in the germline V gene (reference sequence). J gave up 5 bases and V 3 bases, and 0 bases lay outside the gene matches.

In this sample, this clone turned up once. The rearrangement joins TRBV5-1 to TRBJ1-2, with 7 bases lining up with TRBD1. The CDR3 runs 14 residues. The junction had 4 bases not matched to a gene; V was cut back by 2 bases and J by 3 bases. Germline CDR1 and CDR2: SGHRS and YFSETQ. CDR3 coding DNA: TGCGCCAGCAGCTTAGAAGACAGGGACTATGGCTACACCTTC. Translation gives CASSLEDRDYGYTF.

This chain joins TRBV4-2 and TRBJ2-3; D call uncertain. Germline lookup yields CDR1 LGHNA and CDR2 YNFKEQ. V was trimmed by 4 bases and J by 6 bases, leaving 11 bases between them. CDR3 length: 13 amino acids. CDR3 nucleotide sequence: TGTGCCAGCAGCCTAAACCGGGCGGATACGCAGTATTTT. This sequence encodes CASSLNRADTQYF.

There are a few counts of this clone. The chain carries TRBV7-8 and TRBJ2-7; D is uncertain. V gave up 5 bases and J gave up 0 bases, with 2 bases separating them. CDR3 length: 11 amino acids. Germline values: CDR1 SGHVS, CDR2 FQNEAQ. CDR3 nucleotides: TGTGCCAGCAGCCCCTCCTACGAGCAGTACTTC. Translation: CASSPSYEQYF.

The chain employs TRBV5-1 and TRBJ1-4; possible D gene TRBD1, 5 bases. The CDR3 is 18 residues long. CDR1 and CDR2 from the germline V gene are SGHRS and YFSETQ. V was cut by 4 bases and J by 2 bases, with 21 bases left in between. The CDR3 coding sequence is TGCGCCAGCAGCGACGGGACTCCCGGTTTGGTGACTAATGAAAAACTGTTTTTT. Translating gives CASSDGTPGLVTNEKLFF.

There are a few counts of this clone. J is TRBJ2-1 and V is TRBV27; D may match TRBD1 or TRBD2 (5 bases each). CDR1 is MNHEY, CDR2 SMNVEV, per germline (reference sequence). With 4 bases removed from V and 8 bases from J, the gap between germline ends came to 18 bases. This CDR3 comprises 15 residues. CDR3 region: CASSSLLGGGDEQFF. The CDR3 coding sequence is TGTGCCAGCAGTTCACTCCTTGGGGGTGGGGATGAGCAGTTCTTC.

This chain links TRBV7-2 with TRBJ1-2; the D gene is possibly TRBD1 (6 bases). Germline-derived CDR1 and CDR2 are SGHTA and FQGNSA. The CDR3 contains 15 residues. Trimming cost V 1 base and J 4 bases, with 13 bases left between them. Here the CDR3 DNA reads TGTGCCAGCAGCTTAGGAGGGCCAGGGGCCTATGGCTACACCTTC. Its protein is CASSLGGPGAYGYTF.

This rearrangement joins TRBV9 to TRBJ1-3; D is unclear. CDR3 length: 14 residues. Per the germline V gene, CDR1 is SGDLS and CDR2 is YYNGEE. The V end was cut by 1 base, the J end by 4 bases, with 9 bases between. This CDR3 reads CASSVLSQGNTIYF. The CDR3 nucleotides are TGTGCCAGCAGCGTATTAAGTCAGGGAAACACCATATATTTT.

This clone was counted only a few times. The V call is TRBV6-2 or TRBV6-3, the J call TRBJ2-7, with D possibly matching TRBD1 (6 bases). This CDR3 has 13 residues. The germline V gene has CDR1 MNHEY and CDR2 SVGEGT. Trimming took 7 bases from V and 6 from J, leaving 16 bases between them. DNA of the CDR3: TGTGCCAGCACCCCCCAGGGGATGCTCGAGCAGTACTTC. Protein sequence: CASTPQGMLEQYF.

The chain couples TRBV4-2 to TRBJ2-7, with D hard to call. Germline-derived CDR1 and CDR2 are LGHNA and YNFKEQ. V was trimmed by 3 bases and J by 4 bases, leaving 4 bases between them. The CDR3 length is 11 residues. This CDR3 is CASSHEYEQYF. In DNA, the CDR3 is TGTGCCAGCAGCCACGAATACGAGCAGTACTTC.

The rearrangement joins TRBV29-1 to TRBJ2-2; 7 bases are shared with TRBD1. The ends lost 2 bases at V and 4 bases at J; junction bases unmatched: 7. Germline CDR1 and CDR2: SQVTM and ANQGSEA. This CDR3 has 15 residues. CDR3 bases: TGCAGCGTTGAAAGACAGGGCGCGGGCACCGGGGAGCTGTTTTTT. It is translated as CSVERQGAGTGELFF.

The CDR3 spells CASSSQGNSPLHF. The DNA of the CDR3 is TGTGCCAGCAGTTCCCAGGGGAATTCACCCCTCCACTTT. The chain recombines TRBV12-3 or TRBV12-4 with TRBJ1-6, with D possibly matching TRBD1 (6 bases). The length of the CDR3 is 13 residues. The V end lost 4 bases, the J end lost 7 bases, and 8 bases lay between the germline ends.

This clone was seen a few times. This chain links TRBV6-5 with TRBJ2-7; D is tentatively TRBD1 or TRBD2 (6 bases each). Germline CDR1 is MNHEY and CDR2 is SVGAGI. This CDR3 contains 14 residues. V lost 6 bases, J lost 3 bases, and 15 bases lay in between. The CDR3 spells CASRQGGPVYEQYF. The CDR3 DNA follows: TGTGCCAGCAGACAGGGAGGACCTGTCTACGAGCAGTACTTC.

This clone was seen a single time. This sequence joins TRBV5-6 and TRBJ1-1, with D hard to call. V shed 6 bases and J shed 10 bases, with 19 bases lying between them. This CDR3 region has 13 residues. From germline, CDR1 is SGHDT and CDR2 YYEEEE. Here the CDR3 reads CASTPPPGNPAFF. The CDR3 bases are TGTGCCAGCACTCCCCCACCGGGGAATCCAGCTTTCTTT.

This clone has only one observation. The chain has TRBV19 and TRBJ2-7; the match to TRBD2 covers 7 bases. Per germline, CDR1 LNHDA and CDR2 SQIVND (reference sequence). This CDR3 is built from 14 residues. With 2 bases clipped from V and 3 bases from J, the junction kept 4 bases outside the gene matches. CDR3 sequence: CASSIRGDLYEQYF. As DNA, the CDR3 is TGTGCCAGTAGTATACGGGGGGACCTCTACGAGCAGTACTTC.

The chain has TRBV5-5 and TRBJ2-3; D is undetermined. Trimming removed 4 bases at V and 4 bases at J, with 7 bases between. The length of the CDR3 is 12 residues. Germline values: CDR1 SGHKS, CDR2 YYEKEE (reference sequence). The CDR3 loop is CASSPQSDTQYF. CDR3 bases: TGTGCCAGCAGCCCACAGTCAGATACGCAGTATTTT. Drawing the rest from reference TRBV5-5 and TRBJ2-3, the complete variable domain is DAGVTQSPTHLIKTRGQQVTLRCSPISGHKSVSWYQQVLGQGPQFIFQYYEKEERGRGNFPDRFSARQFPNYSSELNVNALLLGDSALYLCASSPQSDTQYFGPGTRLTVL.

This chain uses TRBV5-1 with TRBJ2-2; TRBD1 agrees at 9 bases. Germline assignment: CDR1 SGHRS and CDR2 YFSETQ. The CDR3 consists of 15 residues. Trimming at V came to 9 bases and at J to 5 bases, leaving 11 bases not matched to a gene. For the CDR3, the DNA is TGCGCCACCGAACAGGGGGCGCCGGGGACCGGGGAGCTGTTTTTT. Protein product: CATEQGAPGTGELFF. Full variable domain (outside the CDR3, taken from reference TRBV5-1 and TRBJ2-2): KAGVTQTPRYLIKTRGQQVTLSCSPISGHRSVSWYQQTPGQGLQFLFEYFSETQRNKGNFPGRFSGRQFSNSRSEMNVSTLELGDSALYLCATEQGAPGTGELFFGEGSRLTVL.

The chain combines TRBV14 with TRBJ2-2; 8 nucleotides match TRBD2. The germline CDR1 and CDR2 sequences are SGHDN and FVKESK. This CDR3 comprises 17 residues. V lost 4 bases to trimming and J lost 4 bases; unmatched junction nucleotides: 11. The CDR3 coding sequence is TGTGCCAGCAGCCCCGGGACTAGAGTGGCTCCCACCGGGGAGCTGTTTTTT. This encodes CASSPGTRVAPTGELFF.

The chain carries TRBV24-1 and TRBJ2-5, with TRBD1 as a possible D gene (6 bases). The V end was cut by 2 bases, the J end by 3 bases, with 18 bases between. CDR1 and CDR2 (germline): KGHDR, SFDVKD. The CDR3 has 17 amino acids. The CDR3 DNA is TGTGCCACCAGTGATTCGCCACAGGGCCCGGATGAAGAGACCCAGTACTTC. Translated: CATSDSPQGPDEETQYF.

This chain connects TRBV6-5 to TRBJ2-3; perhaps TRBD2 as D (7 bases). CDR1 and CDR2 (germline): MNHEY, SVGAGI. V was pared by 6 bases and J by 1 base, with 11 bases between. The CDR3 is 14 amino acids. CDR3 nucleotides: TGTGCCAGCAGGAGGGAGGGGGGCACAGATACGCAGTATTTT. This translates into CASRREGGTDTQYF.

This clone was recorded once. This rearrangement joins TRBV6-5 to TRBJ1-6, with D unclear. Trimming left V 5 bases short and J 10 bases short, with 9 bases between. The germline V gene encodes CDR1 MNHEY and CDR2 SVGAGI. This CDR3 has 12 amino acids. The CDR3 nucleotides are TGTGCCAGCAGTAACCCGGGGTCACCCCTCCACTTT. Translation: CASSNPGSPLHF.

This sequence joins TRBV12-5 and TRBJ2-7; D unclear. The CDR3 runs 13 residues. Germline V gene sequence: CDR1 LGHNT, CDR2 FRNRAP. V lost 9 bases to trimming and J lost 1 base, with 13 bases between them. CDR3 coding DNA: TGTGCTAGGGGGTTTGGTGGGTCCTACGAGCAGTACTTC. Translating gives CARGFGGSYEQYF.

The rearrangement uses TRBV7-9 and TRBJ2-5; tentatively, D is TRBD2 (5 bases). The CDR3 spans 11 residues. V lost 3 bases, J lost 10 bases, and 9 bases lay in between. The V gene's germline CDR1 is SEHNR and CDR2 FQNEAQ (reference sequence). The CDR3 is CASSLAGDQYF. CDR3 bases: TGTGCCAGCAGCTTGGCCGGGGACCAGTACTTC.

J is TRBJ2-5 and V is TRBV7-2, with a tentative D call TRBD2 (5 bases). The V end lost 5 bases, the J end lost 9 bases, and 25 bases lay between the germline ends. Germline lookup yields CDR1 SGHTA and CDR2 FQGNSA. The CDR3 extends over 16 amino acids. CDR3 bases: TGTGCCAGCAGCCCCAATGAGGCTAGCCTCCTGGGGTCCCAGTACTTC. As protein: CASSPNEASLLGSQYF.

The chain uses TRBV6-5 and TRBJ1-3; D not certain. Trimming took 2 bases from V and 3 from J, leaving 8 bases between them. The CDR3 totals 14 residues. Germline loops: CDR1 MNHEY, CDR2 SVGAGI. The CDR3 is CASSYGVGGNTIYF. The DNA of the CDR3 is TGTGCCAGCAGTTACGGGGTGGGTGGAAACACCATATATTTT.

J is TRBJ1-1 and V is TRBV6-2 or TRBV6-3; maybe TRBD1 (5 bases). V lost 5 bases to trimming and J lost 1 base, with 14 bases between them. This CDR3 spans 15 amino acids. In germline, CDR1 is MNHEY, CDR2 SVGEGT. The CDR3 nucleotides are TGTGCCAGCAGTACGGGGGATCTTCGGAACACTGAAGCTTTCTTT. Amino acid sequence: CASSTGDLRNTEAFF.

The chain carries TRBV18 and TRBJ2-7, with 8 bases aligning to TRBD1. The CDR3 consists of 14 residues. With V trimmed by 3 bases and J by 1 base, 2 bases remained unmatched. CDR1 and CDR2 from the germline V gene are KGHSH and LQKENI. The CDR3 coding sequence is TGTGCCAGCTCACCTCGACAGGGGTCCTACGAGCAGTACTTC. Translated, it gives CASSPRQGSYEQYF.

This clone appeared a single time. The chain couples TRBV2 to TRBJ2-2, with a weak D call TRBD1 (5 bases). CDR3 length: 15 residues. V lost 1 base and J lost 2, with 8 bases in between. Germline CDR1 and CDR2: SNHLY and FYNNEI. Here the CDR3 DNA reads TGTGCCAGCAGTGAAGTTAGGGGTAACACCGGGGAGCTGTTTTTT. It yields the protein CASSEVRGNTGELFF. The full variable domain, rest sourced from reference TRBV2 and TRBJ2-2, is EPEVTQTPSHQVTQMGQEVILRCVPISNHLYFYWYRQILGQKVEFLVSFYNNEISEKSEIFDDQFSVERPDGSNFTLKIRSTKLEDSAMYFCASSEVRGNTGELFFGEGSRLTVL.

This clone was observed once. V is TRBV7-2 and J is TRBJ1-5, with 7 positions matching TRBD1. The CDR3 consists of 17 residues. The V gene's germline CDR1 is SGHTA and CDR2 FQGNSA. V gave up 2 bases and J gave up 1 base; unmatched junction bases: 8. The CDR3 nucleotides read TGTGCCAGCAGCTTACACCCCGCAGGGGGGAGCAATCAGCCCCAGCATTTT. Its protein is CASSLHPAGGSNQPQHF. Looking up the rest from reference TRBV7-2 and TRBJ1-5 gives the full variable domain: GAGVSQSPSNKVTEKGKDVELRCDPISGHTALYWYRQSLGQGLEFLIYFQGNSAPDKSGLPSDRFSAERTGGSVSTLTIQRTQQEDSAVYLCASSLHPAGGSNQPQHFGDGTRLSIL.

As DNA, the CDR3 is TGTGCCAGCTCGCCAAACAGGGGGGCAGCTATTGGAAACACCATATATTTT. This gives the protein CASSPNRGAAIGNTIYF. The V call is TRBV18, the J call TRBJ1-3; 8 nucleotides match TRBD1. The CDR3 extends over 17 amino acids. The germline gives CDR1 KGHSH, CDR2 LQKENI. J was trimmed by 3 bases and V by 6 bases; bases with no gene match: 13. Combining the CDR3 with reference TRBV18 and TRBJ1-3 gives the whole variable domain NAGVMQNPRHLVRRRGQEARLRCSPMKGHSHVYWYRQLPEEGLKFMVYLQKENIIDESGMPKERFSAEFPKEGPSILRIQQVVRGDSAAYFCASSPNRGAAIGNTIYFGEGSWLTVV.